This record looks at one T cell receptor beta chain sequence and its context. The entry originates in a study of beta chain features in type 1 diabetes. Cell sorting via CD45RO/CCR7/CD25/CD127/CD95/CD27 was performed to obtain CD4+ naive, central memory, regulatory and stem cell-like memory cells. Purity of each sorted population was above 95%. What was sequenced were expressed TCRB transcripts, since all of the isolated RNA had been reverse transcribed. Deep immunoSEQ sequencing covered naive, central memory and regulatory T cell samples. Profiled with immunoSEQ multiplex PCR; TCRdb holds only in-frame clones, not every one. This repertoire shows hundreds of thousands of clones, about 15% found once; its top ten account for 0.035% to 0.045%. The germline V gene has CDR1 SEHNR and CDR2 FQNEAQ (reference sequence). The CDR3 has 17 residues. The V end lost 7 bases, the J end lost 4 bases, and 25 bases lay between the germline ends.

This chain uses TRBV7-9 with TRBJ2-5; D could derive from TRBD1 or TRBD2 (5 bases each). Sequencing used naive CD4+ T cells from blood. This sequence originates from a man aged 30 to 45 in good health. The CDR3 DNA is TGTGCCAGCACGAACTCGAGATTTGTGGGGGTACGAGAGACCCAGTACTTC. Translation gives CASTNSRFVGVRETQYF. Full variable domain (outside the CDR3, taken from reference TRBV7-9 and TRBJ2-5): DTGVSQNPRHKITKRGQNVTFRCDPISEHNRLYWYRQTLGQGPEFLTYFQNEAQLEKSRLLSDRFSAERPKGSFSTLEIQRTEQGDSAMYLCASTNSRFVGVRETQYFGPGTRLLVL.